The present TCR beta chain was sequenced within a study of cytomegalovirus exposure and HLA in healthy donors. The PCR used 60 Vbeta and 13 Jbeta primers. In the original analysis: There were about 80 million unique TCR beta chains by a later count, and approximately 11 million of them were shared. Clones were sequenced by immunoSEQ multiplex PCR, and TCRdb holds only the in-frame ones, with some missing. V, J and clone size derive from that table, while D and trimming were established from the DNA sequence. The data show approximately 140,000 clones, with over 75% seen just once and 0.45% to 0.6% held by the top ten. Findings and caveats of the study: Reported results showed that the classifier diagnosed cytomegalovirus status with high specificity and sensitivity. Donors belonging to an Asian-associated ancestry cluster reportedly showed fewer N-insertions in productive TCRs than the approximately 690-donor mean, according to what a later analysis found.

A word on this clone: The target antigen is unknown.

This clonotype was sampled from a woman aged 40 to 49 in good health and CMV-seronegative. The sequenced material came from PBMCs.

CDR3 coding DNA: TGTGCCAGCAGACTACCAGGGGGCCTTAACTATGGCTACACCTTC. Translation gives CASRLPGGLNYGYTF. The J gene is TRBJ1-2, the V gene TRBV28, with 8 bases fitting TRBD1. This CDR3 is 15 amino acids long. Germline CDR1 is MDHEN and CDR2 is SYDVKM. Trimming at V came to 6 bases and at J to 1 base, leaving 7 bases not matched to a gene.